Listed below are T cell receptor beta chains from one sample, sequenced in a study of T cell responses to AZD1222 COVID-19 vaccine. The protocol was immunoSEQ multiplex PCR, while the TCRdb copy is restricted to in-frame clones and leaves out a portion. The table has more than 75,000 clones, about 90% seen once. The source material was peripheral blood, sampled on day 0 of AZD1222 vaccination. The receptors originated from an adult in good health. Each CDR3 is given with its conserved first and last residue. A D gene is named only where the DNA matches it firmly. Clone size is not always given. Where it is, it says once, few, many or a class for expanded clones.

CASSPWGQKNTEAFF | TGTGCCAGCAGTCCCTGGGGGCAGAAGAACACTGAAGCTTTCTTT | . | . | TRBJ1-1 | TRBV9
CASSREKGLAGANTGELFF | TGTGCCAGCTCTCGCGAAAAGGGACTAGCGGGAGCGAACACCGGGGAGCTGTTTTTT | . | TRBD2 | TRBJ2-2 | TRBV18
CASSSAGSNSPLHF | TGTGCCAGCAGTTCCGCGGGGTCTAATTCACCCCTCCACTTT | few | . | TRBJ1-6 | TRBV27
CASSGGDRETTNEKLFF | TGTGCCAGCAGCGGGGGGGACAGGGAAACAACTAATGAAAAACTGTTTTTT | . | TRBD1 | TRBJ1-4 | TRBV9
CASSLNPDRSNIQYF | TGTGCCAGCAGCTTGAACCCGGACAGGTCGAACATTCAGTACTTC | few | TRBD1 | TRBJ2-4 | TRBV7-8
CASIGRGNTGELFF | TGTGCCAGTATTGGCAGAGGTAACACCGGGGAGCTGTTTTTT | few | . | TRBJ2-2 | TRBV19
CASSLEGTAYEQYF | TGTGCCAGCAGCTTGGAGGGGACCGCCTACGAGCAGTACTTC | once | . | TRBJ2-7 | TRBV5-6
CASSTPTGTYNSPLHF | TGTGCCAGCAGCACTCCGACAGGGACTTATAATTCACCCCTCCACTTT | . | TRBD1 | TRBJ1-6 | TRBV7-9
CATSGTGGRNSPLHF | TGTGCCACCAGCGGGACAGGGGGCCGTAATTCACCCCTCCACTTT | . | TRBD1 | TRBJ1-6 | TRBV15
CASSRGRVPELFF | TGTGCCAGCAGCAGGGGGAGGGTCCCGGAGCTGTTTTTT | . | . | TRBJ2-2 | TRBV6-5
CASSFLGAGVRETQYF | TGTGCCAGCAGTTTCCTGGGAGCGGGAGTGCGCGAGACCCAGTACTTC | . | TRBD2 | TRBJ2-5 | TRBV28
CASSLSRQGERGYTF | TGTGCCAGCAGTTTATCCCGACAGGGTGAAAGGGGCTACACCTTC | . | TRBD1 | TRBJ1-2 | TRBV28
CASSPITGGTEAFF | TGTGCCAGTAGTCCAATAACAGGGGGCACTGAAGCTTTCTTT | once | TRBD1 | TRBJ1-1 | TRBV19